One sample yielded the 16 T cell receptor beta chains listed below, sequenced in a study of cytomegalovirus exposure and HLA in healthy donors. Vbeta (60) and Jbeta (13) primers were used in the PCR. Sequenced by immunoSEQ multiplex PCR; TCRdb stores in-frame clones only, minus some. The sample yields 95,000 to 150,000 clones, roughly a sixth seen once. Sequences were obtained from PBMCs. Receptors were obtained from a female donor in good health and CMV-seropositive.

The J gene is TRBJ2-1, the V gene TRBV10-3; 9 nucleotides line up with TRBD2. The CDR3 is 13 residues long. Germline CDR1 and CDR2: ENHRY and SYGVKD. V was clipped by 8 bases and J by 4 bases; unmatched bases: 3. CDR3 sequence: CAIGAGGYNEQFF. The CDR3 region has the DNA TGTGCCATCGGTGCGGGAGGGTACAATGAGCAGTTCTTC.

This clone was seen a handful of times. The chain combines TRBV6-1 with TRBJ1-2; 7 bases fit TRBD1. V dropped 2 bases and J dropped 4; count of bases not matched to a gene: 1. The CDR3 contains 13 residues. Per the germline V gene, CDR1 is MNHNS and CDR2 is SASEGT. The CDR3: CASSENRGYGYTF. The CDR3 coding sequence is TGTGCCAGCAGTGAAAACAGGGGCTATGGCTACACCTTC.

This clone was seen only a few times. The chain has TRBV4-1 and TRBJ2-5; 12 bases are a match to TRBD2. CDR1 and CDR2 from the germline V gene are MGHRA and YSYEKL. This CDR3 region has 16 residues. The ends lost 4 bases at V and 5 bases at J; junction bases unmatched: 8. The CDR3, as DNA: TGCGCCAGCAGCCCAAGACTAGCGGGGGCAGCGGAGACCCAGTACTTC. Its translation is CASSPRLAGAAETQYF.

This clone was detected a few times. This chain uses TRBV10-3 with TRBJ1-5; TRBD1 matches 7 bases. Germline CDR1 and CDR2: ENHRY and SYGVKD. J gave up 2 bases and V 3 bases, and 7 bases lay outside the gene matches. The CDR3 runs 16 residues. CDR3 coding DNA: TGTGCCATCAGTGACGGGGACAGAGGTGGCAATCAGCCCCAGCATTTT. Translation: CAISDGDRGGNQPQHF.

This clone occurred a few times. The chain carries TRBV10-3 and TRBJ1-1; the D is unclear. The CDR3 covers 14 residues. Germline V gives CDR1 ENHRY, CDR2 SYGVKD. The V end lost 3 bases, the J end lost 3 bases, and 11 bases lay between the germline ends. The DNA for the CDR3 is TGTGCCATCAGTGAACGAGGGTCCGACACTGAAGCTTTCTTT. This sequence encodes CAISERGSDTEAFF.

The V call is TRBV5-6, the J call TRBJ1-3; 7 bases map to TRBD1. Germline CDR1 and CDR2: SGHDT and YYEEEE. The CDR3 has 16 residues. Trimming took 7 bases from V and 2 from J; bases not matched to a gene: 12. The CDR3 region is CASASWDSIPGNTIYF. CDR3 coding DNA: TGTGCCAGCGCTTCATGGGACAGCATTCCTGGAAACACCATATATTTT.

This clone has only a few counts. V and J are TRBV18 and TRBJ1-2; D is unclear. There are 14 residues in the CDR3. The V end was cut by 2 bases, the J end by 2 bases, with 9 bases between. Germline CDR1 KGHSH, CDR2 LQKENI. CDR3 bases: TGTGCCAGCTCACCAAATCCAGAAAACTATGGCTACACCTTC. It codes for CASSPNPENYGYTF. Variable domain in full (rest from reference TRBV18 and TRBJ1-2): NAGVMQNPRHLVRRRGQEARLRCSPMKGHSHVYWYRQLPEEGLKFMVYLQKENIIDESGMPKERFSAEFPKEGPSILRIQQVVRGDSAAYFCASSPNPENYGYTFGSGTRLTVV.

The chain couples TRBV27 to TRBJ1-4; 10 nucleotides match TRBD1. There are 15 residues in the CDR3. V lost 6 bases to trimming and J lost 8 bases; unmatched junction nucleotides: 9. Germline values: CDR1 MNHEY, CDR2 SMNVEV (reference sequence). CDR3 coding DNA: TGTGCCAGCAGGGGATGGGACAGGGGAGGAGAAAAACTGTTTTTT. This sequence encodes CASRGWDRGGEKLFF.

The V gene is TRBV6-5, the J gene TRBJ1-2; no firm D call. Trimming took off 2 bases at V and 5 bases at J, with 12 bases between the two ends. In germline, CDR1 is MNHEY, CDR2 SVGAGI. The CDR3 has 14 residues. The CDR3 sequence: CASSYMWGEYGYTF. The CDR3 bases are TGTGCCAGCAGTTACATGTGGGGAGAGTATGGCTACACCTTC.

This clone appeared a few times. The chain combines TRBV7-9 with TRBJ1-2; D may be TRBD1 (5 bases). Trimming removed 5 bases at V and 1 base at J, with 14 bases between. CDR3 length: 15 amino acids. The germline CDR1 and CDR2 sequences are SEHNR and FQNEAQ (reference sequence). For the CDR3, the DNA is TGTGCCAGCAGCCCTCGCCCGACAGATAACTATGGCTACACCTTC. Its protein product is CASSPRPTDNYGYTF.

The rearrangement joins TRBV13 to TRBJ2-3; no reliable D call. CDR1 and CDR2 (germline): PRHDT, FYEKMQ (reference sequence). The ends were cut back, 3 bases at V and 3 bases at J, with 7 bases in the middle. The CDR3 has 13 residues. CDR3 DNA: TGTGCCAGCAGCTTTCCCGGGACAGATACGCAGTATTTT. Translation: CASSFPGTDTQYF.

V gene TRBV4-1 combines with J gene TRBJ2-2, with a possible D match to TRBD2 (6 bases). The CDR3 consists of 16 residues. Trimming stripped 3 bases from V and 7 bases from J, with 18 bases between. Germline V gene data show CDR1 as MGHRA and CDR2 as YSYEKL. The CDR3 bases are TGCGCCAGCAGCCATAAACGTGCGGGGATAGGCGGGGAGCTGTTTTTT. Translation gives CASSHKRAGIGGELFF.

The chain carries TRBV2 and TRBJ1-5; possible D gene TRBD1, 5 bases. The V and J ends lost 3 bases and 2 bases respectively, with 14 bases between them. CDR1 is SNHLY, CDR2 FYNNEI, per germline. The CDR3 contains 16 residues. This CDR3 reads CASSDFKGYGNQPQHF. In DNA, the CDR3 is TGTGCCAGCAGTGACTTTAAGGGGTACGGCAATCAGCCCCAGCATTTT.

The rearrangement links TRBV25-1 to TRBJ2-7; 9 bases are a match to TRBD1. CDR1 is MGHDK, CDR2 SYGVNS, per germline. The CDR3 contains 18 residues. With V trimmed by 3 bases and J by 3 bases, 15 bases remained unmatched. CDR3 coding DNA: TGTGCCAGCAGTGACGTCCCGGGACAGGGTTCGGACCTCTACGAGCAGTACTTC. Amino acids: CASSDVPGQGSDLYEQYF.

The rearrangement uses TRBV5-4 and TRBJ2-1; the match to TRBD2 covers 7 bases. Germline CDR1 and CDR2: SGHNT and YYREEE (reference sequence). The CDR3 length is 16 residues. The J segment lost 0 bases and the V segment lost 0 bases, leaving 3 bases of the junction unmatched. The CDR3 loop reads CASSLGGGSSYNEQFF. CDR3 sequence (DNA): TGTGCCAGCAGCTTGGGTGGCGGGAGCTCCTACAATGAGCAGTTCTTC.

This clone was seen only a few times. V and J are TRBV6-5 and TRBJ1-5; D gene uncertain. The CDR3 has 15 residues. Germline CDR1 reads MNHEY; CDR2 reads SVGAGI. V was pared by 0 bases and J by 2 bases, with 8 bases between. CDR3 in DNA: TGTGCCAGCAGTTACTCGGTGTCAGGCAATCAGCCCCAGCATTTT. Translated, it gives CASSYSVSGNQPQHF.